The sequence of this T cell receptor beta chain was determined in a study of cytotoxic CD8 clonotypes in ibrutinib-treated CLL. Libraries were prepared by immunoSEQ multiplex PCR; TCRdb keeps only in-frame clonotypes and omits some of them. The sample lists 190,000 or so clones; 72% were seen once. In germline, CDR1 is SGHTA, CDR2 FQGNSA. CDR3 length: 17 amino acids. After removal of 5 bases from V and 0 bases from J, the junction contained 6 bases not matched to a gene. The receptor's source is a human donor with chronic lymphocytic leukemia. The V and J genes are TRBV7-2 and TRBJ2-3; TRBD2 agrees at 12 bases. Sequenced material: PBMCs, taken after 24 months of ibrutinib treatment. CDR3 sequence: CASSARLAGDSTDTQYF. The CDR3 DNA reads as TGTGCCAGCAGCGCAAGACTAGCGGGGGATAGCACAGATACGCAGTATTTT.